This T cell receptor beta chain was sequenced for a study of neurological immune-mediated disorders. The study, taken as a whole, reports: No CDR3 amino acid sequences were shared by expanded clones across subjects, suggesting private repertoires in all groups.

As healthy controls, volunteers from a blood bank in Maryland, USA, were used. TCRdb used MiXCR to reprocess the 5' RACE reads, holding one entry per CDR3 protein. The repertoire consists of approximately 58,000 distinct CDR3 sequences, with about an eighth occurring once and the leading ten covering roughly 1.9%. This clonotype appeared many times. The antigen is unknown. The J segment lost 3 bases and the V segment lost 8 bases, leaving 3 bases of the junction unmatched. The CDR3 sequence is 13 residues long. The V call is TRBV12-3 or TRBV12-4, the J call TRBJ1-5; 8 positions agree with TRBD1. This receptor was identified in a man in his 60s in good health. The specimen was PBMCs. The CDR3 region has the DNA TGTGCCAGCGGGGGACAGGCCAATCAGCCCCAGCATTTT. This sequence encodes CASGGQANQPQHF.